These 4 T cell receptor beta chains originate from one sample sequenced in a study of siplizumab effects on memory and regulatory T cells. Assay: immunoSEQ multiplex PCR; the TCRdb copy retains only in-frame clones and omits some. The sample shows about 63,000 clones, around four fifths of them seen only once. Sequences were obtained from memory CD4+ T cells sorted from blood. Receptors originate from a human donor in good health.

This clone has just one count. The J gene is TRBJ2-5, the V gene TRBV6-1; D perhaps matches TRBD1 (5 bases). V was pared by 1 base and J by 2 bases, with 11 bases between. The CDR3 spans 15 residues. Germline V gives CDR1 MNHNS, CDR2 SASEGT. The CDR3 sequence: CASSEDRTRQETQYF. DNA of the CDR3: TGTGCCAGCAGTGAAGACAGGACAAGACAAGAGACCCAGTACTTC.

The genes are TRBV30 and TRBJ2-7; 7 bases are a match to TRBD1. In germline, CDR1 is GTSNPN, CDR2 SVGIG (reference sequence). The CDR3 runs to 12 residues. Trimming at V came to 3 bases and at J to 3 bases, leaving 2 bases not matched to a gene. The CDR3 spells CAWRGQSYEQYF. As DNA, the CDR3 is TGTGCCTGGAGGGGACAGAGCTACGAGCAGTACTTC.

Regarding this clone: This sample includes further DNA sequences coding for the same CDR3. The chain couples TRBV18 to TRBJ2-5, with no clear D. The CDR3 runs 11 residues. Germline V CDR1 and CDR2: KGHSH, LQKENI. Deletions cut 2 bases from V and 5 bases from J, with 3 bases between. CDR3: CASSPEETQYF. The CDR3 DNA follows: TGTGCCAGCTCACCAGAGGAGACCCAGTACTTC.

This clone was observed a few times. The V call is TRBV5-1, the J call TRBJ1-1; possible D gene TRBD1, 6 bases. The V gene's germline CDR1 is SGHRS and CDR2 YFSETQ. With 4 bases removed from V and 3 bases from J, the gap between germline ends came to 13 bases. There are 14 residues in the CDR3. CDR3 region: CASSSTGLDTEAFF. CDR3 DNA sequence: TGCGCCAGCAGCAGTACAGGGTTGGACACTGAAGCTTTCTTT.